This T cell receptor beta chain was captured by sequencing in a study of T cells in placental villitis. The sample holds a few counts of this clone. As yet, its antigen is unknown. Germline V lookup: CDR1 SGHRS, CDR2 YFSETQ. This CDR3 comprises 11 residues. V gave up 0 bases and J gave up 2 bases, with 0 bases separating them. Several unmatched placentae had confirmed cytomegalovirus or Toxoplasma gondii villitis. Sequencing used immunoSEQ v4. TCRdb's copy holds only in-frame clones and misses some; the assay was immunoSEQ multiplex PCR. The sample lists approximately 3,000 clones, about 77% occurring once. Broader study findings: Villitis of unknown etiology showed control-like CMV-specific clone frequencies, about 0.001 versus 0.01 in CMV. Some sequenced T cells, mainly in controls, may be decidual rather than villous infiltrates.

This chain links TRBV5-1 with TRBJ2-7; no definite D call. The TCR comes from a human patient with infectious villitis; the placental T cells may come from both mother and fetus. The sample consisted of placental tissue containing maternal and fetal cells. The chain's CDR3 is CASSLAYEQYF. As DNA, the CDR3 is TGCGCCAGCAGCTTGGCCTACGAGCAGTACTTC.